A selection of T cell receptor beta chains follows, all from one sample in a study of cytomegalovirus exposure and HLA in healthy donors. Profiled with immunoSEQ multiplex PCR; TCRdb holds only in-frame clones, not every one. In the table there are 200,000 or so clones, 65% to 85% of which are singletons. The source material was PBMCs. These receptors originate from a woman younger than 45 in good health and CMV-seropositive. Each CDR3 is given with its conserved first and last residue. The D gene is left open where the match is weak. A clone size is listed for some rows: how often the clone was seen (once, few, many), or a class if it is expanded.

d_gene,v_gene,j_gene,abundance,CDR3aa,CDR3nt
NA,TRBV25-1,TRBJ1-5,NA,CASSDGTPDQPQHF,TGTGCCAGCAGTGACGGGACACCTGATCAGCCCCAGCATTTT
NA,TRBV19,TRBJ2-1,NA,CASRPPEDNEQFF,TGTGCCAGTAGACCCCCCGAGGACAATGAGCAGTTCTTC
NA,TRBV19,TRBJ1-3,NA,CASRMNQDSGNTIYF,TGTGCCAGTAGAATGAATCAGGACTCTGGAAACACCATATATTTT
NA,TRBV11-2,TRBJ2-1,NA,CASSSEGDAYNEQFF,TGTGCCAGCAGCTCCGAGGGCGATGCCTACAATGAGCAGTTCTTC
TRBD2,TRBV7-9,TRBJ2-5,NA,CASSQLAEQETQYF,TGTGCCAGCAGCCAACTAGCGGAGCAAGAGACCCAGTACTTC
NA,TRBV7-2,TRBJ2-3,NA,CASSSVSGSTDTQYF,TGTGCCAGCAGCTCCGTCAGCGGGAGCACAGATACGCAGTATTTT
NA,TRBV6-1,TRBJ2-7,few,CASSVLSGAISYEQYF,TGTGCCAGCAGTGTCCTCTCAGGGGCGATTTCCTACGAGCAGTACTTC
TRBD1,TRBV20-1,TRBJ1-2,NA,CRGGTGDGYTF,TGCAGGGGAGGGACAGGGGATGGCTACACCTTC
NA,TRBV7-9,TRBJ1-1,NA,CASSRMTTNTEAFF,TGTGCCAGCAGCCGGATGACAACTAACACTGAAGCTTTCTTT
NA,TRBV19,TRBJ2-1,NA,CASSMFLGSHNEQFF,TGTGCCAGTAGTATGTTCCTTGGCAGTCACAATGAGCAGTTCTTC
TRBD1,TRBV6-5,TRBJ2-7,NA,CASSPRDRVDEQYF,TGTGCCAGCAGCCCCCGGGACAGGGTCGACGAGCAGTACTTC
NA,TRBV9,TRBJ2-1,NA,CASSSGVRETYNEQFF,TGTGCCAGCAGCTCGGGGGTACGGGAAACCTACAATGAGCAGTTCTTC